This T cell receptor (beta chain) was identified during a study of shared clonotypes between healthy human individuals. Turning to the study itself: Per donor, CD8 memory used one plate, CD8 naive used two, CD4 memory used three and CD4 naive used three. Study-wide findings and caveats: Clonotype sharing among donors was expected to depend on sequencing depth.

With regard to this clone: Its antigen is not known.

Only CD45RO-negative cells positively selected for CCR7 counted as naive CD8 cells, so terminally differentiated effector memory CD45RA+ cells were excluded. Deep was the level at which the assay was run. Clones were sequenced by immunoSEQ multiplex PCR, and TCRdb holds only the in-frame ones, with some missing. The sample yields fewer than 1 million clones, roughly 96% seen once. V was shortened by 5 bases and J by 0 bases, with 7 bases between the two germline ends. The germline gives CDR1 PRHDT, CDR2 FYEKMQ (reference sequence). CDR3 size: 13 residues. The J gene is TRBJ1-1, the V gene TRBV13; D unresolved. Sequenced sample: naive CD8+ T cells sorted from blood. This receptor was obtained from a man in his thirties or forties in good health. DNA for the CDR3: TGTGCCAGCAGCACAGCTATGAACACTGAAGCTTTCTTT. Translated, it gives CASSTAMNTEAFF.